A selection of T cell receptor beta chains follows, all from one sample in a study of cytomegalovirus exposure and HLA in healthy donors. The data were produced by immunoSEQ multiplex PCR, yet TCRdb's version contains in-frame clones alone and is incomplete. Among 150,000 to 200,000 clones, around 75% were seen once, and the ten largest hold 4% to 5%. The material sequenced was PBMCs. The receptors were sampled from a man between 18 and 29 years old in good health and CMV-seropositive. Both conserved end residues are part of each CDR3. D genes are given only for firm matches. Size is omitted from some rows. Given values are once, few, many or a class for expanded clones.

.	TRBJ1-5	TRBV5-3	.	TGTGCCAGAAGTGACAACGTTAGGTTGGGCAATCAGCCCCAGCATTTT	CARSDNVRLGNQPQHF
.	TRBJ1-1	TRBV18	.	TGTGCCAGCGCAACAGCGGGGGGGACTGAAGCTTTCTTT	CASATAGGTEAFF
few	TRBJ1-5	TRBV19	TRBD1	TGTGCCAGTAGTATACTGAGGGGGCGCGATCAGCCCCAGCATTTT	CASSILRGRDQPQHF
.	TRBJ1-2	TRBV6-1	.	TGTGCCAGCGCAGCGGCCAGGAACTATGGCTACACCTTC	CASAAARNYGYTF
once	TRBJ1-1	TRBV5-4	TRBD1	TGTGCCAGCAACGGACAGGGGGCAGAGGCTGAAGCTTTCTTT	CASNGQGAEAEAFF
.	TRBJ1-2	TRBV30	TRBD1	TGTGCCTGGAGTTCGAAGGGACAGCTCTATGGCTACACCTTC	CAWSSKGQLYGYTF
once	TRBJ1-5	TRBV27	.	TGTGCCAGCAGTTTATTTGCAGATAGCAATCAGCCCCAGCATTTT	CASSLFADSNQPQHF
.	TRBJ2-5	TRBV5-4	.	TGTGCCAGCACCCATCGTCGGGGTAGGACCCAGTACTTC	CASTHRRGRTQYF
.	TRBJ2-1	TRBV2	TRBD1	TGTGCCAGCAGTCGGACAGGGGGGATCAATGAGCAGTTCTTC	CASSRTGGINEQFF
.	TRBJ2-1	TRBV28	.	TGTGCCAGCAGTTTACGGGATGAGCAGTTCTTC	CASSLRDEQFF
.	TRBJ2-3	TRBV27	TRBD2	TGTGCCAGCAGTTCACAGGGAAAGACTAGCGGGAGGGCAGATACGCAGTATTTT	CASSSQGKTSGRADTQYF
.	TRBJ1-1	TRBV29-1	.	TGCAGCGTCGCGTCGGGGGGAAACACTGAAGCTTTCTTT	CSVASGGNTEAFF
.	TRBJ2-1	TRBV6-1	.	TGTGCCAGCAGGGCGCGAGACATTCGGAATGAGCAGTTCTTC	CASRARDIRNEQFF
.	TRBJ2-4	TRBV19	.	TGTGCCAGTAGTATAGGTGGGACAAGGGGACAAGGCAACATTCAGTACTTC	CASSIGGTRGQGNIQYF
.	TRBJ2-3	TRBV27	.	TGTGCCACCGGGATTGGGACGCAGTATTTT	CATGIGTQYF
.	TRBJ2-3	TRBV9	TRBD2	TGTGCCAGCAGCGTAGGGGCTAGCGGGAGCACAGATACGCAGTATTTT	CASSVGASGSTDTQYF
.	TRBJ1-2	TRBV5-1	.	TGCGCCAGCAGCTTGGACACCAACTATGGCTACACCTTC	CASSLDTNYGYTF
few	TRBJ1-2	TRBV27	.	TGTGCCAGCACCACAGGGTTAGGAAATGGCTACACCTTC	CASTTGLGNGYTF
few	TRBJ1-4	TRBV5-6	.	TGTGCCAGCAGCTTGGAAGCGGCCTTAGGGGAAAAACTGTTTTTT	CASSLEAALGEKLFF
.	TRBJ1-1	TRBV19	.	TGTGCCAGTAGTGAACAGGGCGACACTGAAGCTTTCTTT	CASSEQGDTEAFF
.	TRBJ1-1	TRBV4-2	.	TGTGCCAGCAGCCAAGGGCCAGAGCGGTACATGAACACTGAAGCTTTCTTT	CASSQGPERYMNTEAFF
.	TRBJ1-6	TRBV2	TRBD1	TGTGCCAGCAGTGTCGGACAGGGTCTTCCACCCCTCCACTTT	CASSVGQGLPPLHF
once	TRBJ2-3	TRBV7-8	.	TGTGCCAGCAGCTTAGACTACGCAGATACGCAGTATTTT	CASSLDYADTQYF
.	TRBJ2-2	TRBV11-3	TRBD2	TGTGCCAGCGGGCGAGCGGGAGATGTCACCGGGGAGCTGTTTTTT	CASGRAGDVTGELFF
.	TRBJ1-1	TRBV7-3	.	TGTGCCAGCAGCCATTTGGCAGGGCCGGGCACTGAAGCTTTCTTT	CASSHLAGPGTEAFF
once	TRBJ1-4	TRBV9	.	TGTGCCAGCAGCGTAGAGGCGGACACTATAATTGAAAAACTGTTTTTT	CASSVEADTIIEKLFF
.	TRBJ1-1	TRBV2	.	TGTGCCAGCACTCCAAGCCGGAACACTGAAGCTTTCTTT	CASTPSRNTEAFF
.	TRBJ1-1	TRBV7-3	.	TGTGCCAGCAGCTTAACGTTTACAGGAGGGGCGCCGGCTTTCTTT	CASSLTFTGGAPAFF
.	TRBJ1-2	TRBV6-5	TRBD1	TGTGCCAGCAGTTATACACAGGGGAATGGCTACACCTTC	CASSYTQGNGYTF
once	TRBJ1-1	TRBV4-2	TRBD1	TGTGCCAGCAGCCAAGTAAACAGGGGCACTGAAGCTTTCTTT	CASSQVNRGTEAFF
.	TRBJ1-2	TRBV6-1	TRBD1	TGTGCCAGCAGTGAATTTGGTTTCGGAGGGGGCGGCTATGGCTACACCTTC	CASSEFGFGGGGYGYTF
.	TRBJ1-1	TRBV9	.	TGTGCCAGCAGCGTAGCCTGGAACACTGAAGCTTTCTTT	CASSVAWNTEAFF
.	TRBJ1-2	TRBV4-2	.	TGTGCCAGCAGCCCGAAGGGGATTCCGGTAGGGTATGGCTACACCTTC	CASSPKGIPVGYGYTF
once	TRBJ2-2	TRBV18	.	TGTGCCAGCTCACCGGCAGGGTTCCACACCGGGGAGCTGTTTTTT	CASSPAGFHTGELFF
.	TRBJ2-3	TRBV27	.	TGTGCCAGCAGTCCCGCCGGGACACGGGTTACGCAGTATTTT	CASSPAGTRVTQYF
.	TRBJ2-1	TRBV7-9	.	TGTGCCAGCAGCTTAGATTTTAGACTAGTATTGCGTTACGGTGAGCAGTTCTTC	CASSLDFRLVLRYGEQFF
.	TRBJ1-1	TRBV7-2	TRBD1	TGTGCCAGCAGTTCACAGGGGACGGGGAACACTGAAGCTTTCTTT	CASSSQGTGNTEAFF
once	TRBJ2-2	TRBV5-1	TRBD2	TGCGCCAGCAGCTTGGGACTAGCGGATTACGCCGGGGAGCTGTTTTTT	CASSLGLADYAGELFF
.	TRBJ1-1	TRBV18	.	TGTGCCAGCTCACCACGGGGTGAAGGGACTGAAGCCTTCTTT	CASSPRGEGTEAFF
.	TRBJ1-2	TRBV5-6	.	TGTGCCAGCAGCTCATACAGGGCCCCGCCGGACTATGGCTACACCTTC	CASSSYRAPPDYGYTF
.	TRBJ1-4	TRBV5-5	.	TGTGCCAGCAGCCGGGTCGCTGCTAATGAAAAACTGTTTTTT	CASSRVAANEKLFF
few	TRBJ1-2	TRBV6-1	TRBD1	TGTGCCAGCAGTGGGGGACAGGGGGTCCCTAACTATGGCTACACCTTC	CASSGGQGVPNYGYTF
.	TRBJ2-3	TRBV19	.	TGTGCCAGTAGTATGGGGGCGGCCAGAGAGACGCAGTATTTT	CASSMGAARETQYF
few	TRBJ1-2	TRBV29-1	.	TGCAGCGCCCCGAGCCACAGGGAAGCTGGCTACACCTTC	CSAPSHREAGYTF
.	TRBJ1-2	TRBV30	TRBD1	TGTGCCTGGAGTCCGGGACAGGGGGTCGGTGGCTACACCTTC	CAWSPGQGVGGYTF
.	TRBJ2-1	TRBV11-2	TRBD2	TGTGCCAGCAGACTAGCGGGCCACAATGAGCAGTTCTTC	CASRLAGHNEQFF
few	TRBJ1-1	TRBV7-9	.	TGTGCCAGCAGCTTACAGGGCGGTAGCCCTGAAGCTTTCTTT	CASSLQGGSPEAFF
.	TRBJ2-3	TRBV7-2	.	TGTGCCAGCAGCGCGGGACCAGTTGGCACAGATACGCAGTATTTT	CASSAGPVGTDTQYF
.	TRBJ1-1	TRBV5-1	.	TGCGCCAGCAGCCCCCTTGCAAATGAGGTTGAAGCTTTCTTT	CASSPLANEVEAFF
.	TRBJ2-5	TRBV29-1	.	TGCAGCGTTGATCCCGGACAGATAAGAGAGACCCAGTACTTC	CSVDPGQIRETQYF
.	TRBJ1-1	TRBV5-6	.	TGTGCCAGCAGTCGACAGGAGCCGAACACTGAAGCTTTCTTT	CASSRQEPNTEAFF
.	TRBJ1-5	TRBV6-5	.	TGTGCCAGCAGGGGCGGACACAATCAGCCCCAGCATTTT	CASRGGHNQPQHF
few	TRBJ1-2	TRBV6-5	.	TGTGCCAGCAGTTACGCGGCACTCTATGGCTACACCTTC	CASSYAALYGYTF
.	TRBJ2-5	TRBV28	.	TGTGCTGCTGAGGGGGAAGAGACCCAGTACTTC	CAAEGEETQYF
once	TRBJ2-1	TRBV30	TRBD2	TGTGCCTGGAGTTTAAATAGCGGGGGGGCAAATGAGCAGTTCTTC	CAWSLNSGGANEQFF
few	TRBJ1-6	TRBV9	.	TGTGCCAGCAGCGTAGACACAGGCGCTAATTCACCCCTCCACTTT	CASSVDTGANSPLHF
few	TRBJ2-5	TRBV5-6	TRBD2	TGTGCCAGCAGCTTGGGTGGAGCGGGGGACCCAGAGACCCAGTACTTC	CASSLGGAGDPETQYF
.	TRBJ1-3	TRBV28	.	TGTGCCAGCAGTCTACAGGGAAACACCATATATTTT	CASSLQGNTIYF
few	TRBJ2-5	TRBV9	.	TGTGCCAGCAGCGTAGGGGGAGTAGAGACCCAGTACTTC	CASSVGGVETQYF